This is a list of T cell receptor beta chains from one sample in a study of CD8+CD57+ T cells in acquired aplastic anemia. TCRdb passed the reads through MiXCR, listing each CDR3 protein once. Among about 58,000 distinct CDR3 sequences listed, approximately 50% were seen once. The sequenced sample consisted of sorted CD4+, CD8+, or CD8+CD57+ T cells (not recorded which) from PBMCs. The receptor set was obtained from a human donor with aplastic anemia. CDR3s include the opening cysteine and the closing phenylalanine or tryptophan. Each record gives: V gene, clone size, D gene, J gene, CDR3 DNA, CDR3 protein. The D gene is left open where the match is weak. Size is stated for part of the rows, as once, few or many counts, or as a class when the clone is expanded.

V: TRBV6-5; size: many; D: TRBD1; J: TRBJ2-6; DNA: TGTGCCAGCAGTTACAGGGACAGGGGGCTTGGGGCCAACGTCCTGACTTTC; CDR3: CASSYRDRGLGANVLTF
V: TRBV5-6; size: .; D: .; J: TRBJ1-1; DNA: TGTGCCAGCAGCGCAGGTTGGGGTTTCACTGAAGCTTTCTTT; CDR3: CASSAGWGFTEAFF
V: TRBV7-3; size: .; D: .; J: TRBJ2-3; DNA: TGTGCCAGCAGCTTACTAGGCACAGATACGCAGTATTTT; CDR3: CASSLLGTDTQYF
V: TRBV11-2; size: many; D: .; J: TRBJ1-1; DNA: TGTGCCAGCAGTCCGTCGGGGCAGCTCGAGGGGGAAACTGAAGCTTTCTTT; CDR3: CASSPSGQLEGETEAFF
V: TRBV29-1; size: .; D: .; J: TRBJ1-5; DNA: TGCAGCGTTGTTCAGTCGGGCAATCAGCCCCAGCATTTT; CDR3: CSVVQSGNQPQHF
V: TRBV29-1; size: few; D: TRBD1; J: TRBJ1-2; DNA: TGCAGCTTCCCGGACAGGAACTATGGCTACACCTTC; CDR3: CSFPDRNYGYTF
V: TRBV3-1; size: .; D: .; J: TRBJ2-7; DNA: TGTGCCAGCAGCATAGAGGCAGAACGCTACGAGCAGTACTTC; CDR3: CASSIEAERYEQYF
V: TRBV30; size: many; D: .; J: TRBJ1-2; DNA: TGTGCCTGGAAGGAAGGGTCCGACGGCTACACCTTC; CDR3: CAWKEGSDGYTF
V: TRBV9; size: .; D: TRBD2; J: TRBJ2-1; DNA: TGTGCCAGCAGCGTGTGGACTAGCGGGGGGCTGAGTGAGCAGTTCTTC; CDR3: CASSVWTSGGLSEQFF
V: TRBV29-1; size: few; D: .; J: TRBJ2-1; DNA: TGCAGCGTTGAACTCGACTACGAACGGTACAATGAGCAGTTCTTC; CDR3: CSVELDYERYNEQFF
V: TRBV20-1; size: few; D: TRBD2; J: TRBJ2-3; DNA: TGCAGTGCTACCTATAGCGGGGGGGCCCGGACGCAGTATTTT; CDR3: CSATYSGGARTQYF
V: TRBV5-1; size: .; D: .; J: TRBJ2-3; DNA: TGCGCCAGCAGCCGACCCGAAACTAGCACAGATACGCAGTATTTT; CDR3: CASSRPETSTDTQYF
V: TRBV10-3; size: medium-sized; D: .; J: TRBJ1-1; DNA: TGTGCCATCAGCGAAAGGGACACCCTGAACACTGAAGCTTTCTTT; CDR3: CAISERDTLNTEAFF
V: TRBV11-2; size: .; D: .; J: TRBJ2-7; DNA: TGTGCCAGCAGCTTCCGTACTCCTATGACCTACGAGCAGTACTTC; CDR3: CASSFRTPMTYEQYF
V: TRBV7-9; size: .; D: TRBD2; J: TRBJ2-5; DNA: TGTGCCAGCAGCTCGGGAGGGGGGGCGGAGACCCAGTACTTC; CDR3: CASSSGGGAETQYF
V: TRBV29-1; size: medium-sized; D: .; J: TRBJ1-1; DNA: TGCAGCGGGGCTAAGAACACTGAAGCTTTCTTT; CDR3: CSGAKNTEAFF
V: TRBV24-1; size: medium-sized; D: .; J: TRBJ1-2; DNA: TGTGCCACCAGTGCCAAAGACAGTTACTATGGCTACACCTTC; CDR3: CATSAKDSYYGYTF
V: TRBV10-3; size: .; D: .; J: TRBJ1-2; DNA: TGTGCCATCACCGAGGGCGGATATGGCTACACCTTC; CDR3: CAITEGGYGYTF
V: TRBV29-1; size: .; D: TRBD1; J: TRBJ1-4; DNA: TGCAGCGTCTTAGGACAGGGGGATGAAAAACTGTTTTTT; CDR3: CSVLGQGDEKLFF
V: TRBV10-2; size: medium-sized; D: .; J: TRBJ1-1; DNA: TGCGCCAGCAGTGAGGTGGGGACGGGCACTGAAGCTTTCTTT; CDR3: CASSEVGTGTEAFF
V: TRBV19; size: many; D: .; J: TRBJ2-1; DNA: TGTGCCAGTAGTCCCCTCGAGGCAGTCTCCTACAATGAGCAGTTCTTC; CDR3: CASSPLEAVSYNEQFF
V: TRBV14; size: .; D: .; J: TRBJ2-7; DNA: TGTGCCAGCAGCCCTCAGGGGATTTTGTACGAGCAGTACTTC; CDR3: CASSPQGILYEQYF
V: TRBV11-2; size: many; D: TRBD1; J: TRBJ1-1; DNA: TGTGCCAGCAGCGTGACAGGGGAGGTTGAAGCTTTCTTT; CDR3: CASSVTGEVEAFF
V: TRBV27; size: once; D: TRBD2; J: TRBJ2-7; DNA: TGTGCCAGCACCCCTACGACTAGCGTGGCCTACGAGCAGTACTTC; CDR3: CASTPTTSVAYEQYF
V: TRBV7-6; size: .; D: .; J: TRBJ1-2; DNA: TGTGCCAGCAGCCCGAGACTGTTGGGAGCCTACACCTTC; CDR3: CASSPRLLGAYTF
V: TRBV19; size: .; D: TRBD1; J: TRBJ1-2; DNA: TGTGCCAGTAGTCCAGGGGACAGGGACAACTATGGCTACACCTTC; CDR3: CASSPGDRDNYGYTF
V: TRBV19; size: .; D: .; J: TRBJ2-2; DNA: TGTGCCAGTAGTATAGCGGGGGAGCCGGGCGGGGAGCTGTTTTTT; CDR3: CASSIAGEPGGELFF
V: TRBV20-1; size: once; D: .; J: TRBJ2-7; DNA: TGCAGTGCTAGAGACCTAGGTCCAGCGACCTACGAGCAGTACTTC; CDR3: CSARDLGPATYEQYF
V: TRBV7-9; size: .; D: TRBD1; J: TRBJ2-7; DNA: TGTGCCAGCACCTCGCCCGGGACAGCCTTCTACGAGCAGTACTTC; CDR3: CASTSPGTAFYEQYF
V: TRBV5-6; size: many; D: .; J: TRBJ2-2; DNA: TGTGCCAGCAGCTTGGGGACAGAAGGCACCGGGGAGCTGTTTTTT; CDR3: CASSLGTEGTGELFF
V: TRBV12-3/TRBV12-4; size: many; D: .; J: TRBJ1-4; DNA: TGTGCCAGCAGTTTTGGGGGCTCGGCAACTAATGAAAAACTGTTTTTT; CDR3: CASSFGGSATNEKLFF
V: TRBV29-1; size: few; D: .; J: TRBJ2-7; DNA: TGCAGCGTACAGGGAATCATCTACGAGCAGTACTTC; CDR3: CSVQGIIYEQYF
V: TRBV27; size: many; D: .; J: TRBJ1-1; DNA: TGTGCCAGCAGTTTAGGGGGTGAAGCTTTCTTT; CDR3: CASSLGGEAFF
V: TRBV11-3; size: .; D: .; J: TRBJ1-1; DNA: TGTGCCAGCAGCTTAGATTACGTGGTTGCTGAAGCTTTCTTT; CDR3: CASSLDYVVAEAFF
V: TRBV29-1; size: .; D: .; J: TRBJ2-3; DNA: TGCAGCGTTGTCCTCGCGGGCACAGATACGCAGTATTTT; CDR3: CSVVLAGTDTQYF
V: TRBV24-1; size: many; D: .; J: TRBJ2-2; DNA: TGTGCCACCAGAGACCAAGAAAGGTCCGGGGAGCTGTTTTTT; CDR3: CATRDQERSGELFF
V: TRBV2; size: .; D: TRBD1; J: TRBJ1-1; DNA: TGTGCCAGCAGGTTCACAGGGGGTACTGAAGCTTTCTTT; CDR3: CASRFTGGTEAFF
V: TRBV14; size: .; D: TRBD1; J: TRBJ1-2; DNA: TGTGCCAGCAGCCAAGACGACAGGGGGCGAGGCTATGGCTACACCTTC; CDR3: CASSQDDRGRGYGYTF
V: TRBV2; size: .; D: .; J: TRBJ1-2; DNA: TGTGCCAGCAGTGAAGGTTTTCAGGGGGGCTACACCTTC; CDR3: CASSEGFQGGYTF
V: TRBV2; size: .; D: .; J: TRBJ1-6; DNA: TGTGCCAGTACCATGGGAGGGGATTCACCCCTCCACTTT; CDR3: CASTMGGDSPLHF
V: TRBV24-1; size: .; D: .; J: TRBJ1-1; DNA: TGTGCCACCCGCAAGACAGGCGGAACTGAAGCTTTCTTT; CDR3: CATRKTGGTEAFF
V: TRBV25-1; size: .; D: .; J: TRBJ2-1; DNA: TGTGCCAGCACTCACATGGGGCACAATGAGCAGTTCTTC; CDR3: CASTHMGHNEQFF
V: TRBV24-1; size: .; D: TRBD2; J: TRBJ2-3; DNA: TGTGCCACCAGTGTCAGCGGGGGCACAGATACGCAGTATTTT; CDR3: CATSVSGGTDTQYF